The clone carrying this T cell receptor beta chain showed up many times. V was pared by 3 bases and J by 10 bases, with 7 bases of the junction left unmatched. The length of the CDR3 is 13 residues. CDR1 is SGHTA and CDR2 is FQGTGA in the germline V gene. TCRdb independently ran MiXCR on the RACE reads; one entry per CDR3 protein. The data contain approximately 79,000 distinct CDR3 sequences, around 8.8% of them seen just once; the ten biggest clones take up just over 2.5%. Time point defined: pre-sensitization, week 0. Treatment indicated: therapeutic diphenylcyclopropenone sensitization with weekly scalp DPC. These data belong to a study of human T cells and chemical hapten exposure.

The genes are TRBV7-3 and TRBJ1-1; TRBD1 matches 8 bases. The material sequenced was whole blood, taken in connection with sensitization to the hapten diphenylcyclopropenone (DPC). The source of this sequence is a man aged 40-50 years with alopecia areata. Some clones in this sample may be carry-over from other donors' samples. The DNA of the CDR3 is TGTGCCAGCAGCTTTACACAGGGGGATCGAGCTTTCTTT. The encoded protein is CASSFTQGDRAFF.